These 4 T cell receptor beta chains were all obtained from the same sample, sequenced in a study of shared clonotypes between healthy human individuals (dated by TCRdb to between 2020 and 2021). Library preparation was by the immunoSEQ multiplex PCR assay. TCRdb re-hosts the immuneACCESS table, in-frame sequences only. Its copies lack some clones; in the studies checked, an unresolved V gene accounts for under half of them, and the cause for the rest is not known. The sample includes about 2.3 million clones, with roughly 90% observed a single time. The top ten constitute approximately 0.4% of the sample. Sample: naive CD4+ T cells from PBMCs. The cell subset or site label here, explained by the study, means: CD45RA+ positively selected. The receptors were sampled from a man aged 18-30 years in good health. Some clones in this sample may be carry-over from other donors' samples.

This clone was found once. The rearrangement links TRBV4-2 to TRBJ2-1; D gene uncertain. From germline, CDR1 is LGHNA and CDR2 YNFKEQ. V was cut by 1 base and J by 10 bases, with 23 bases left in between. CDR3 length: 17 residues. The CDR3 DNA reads TGTGCCAGCAGCCAAGTGACGGTCCGGGCGTTAGGATTAGAGCAGTTCTTC. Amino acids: CASSQVTVRALGLEQFF.

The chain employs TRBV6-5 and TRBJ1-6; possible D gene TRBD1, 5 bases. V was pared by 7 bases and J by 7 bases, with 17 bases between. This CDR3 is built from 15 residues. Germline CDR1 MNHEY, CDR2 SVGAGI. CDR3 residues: CASKEGSGVNSPLHF. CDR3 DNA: TGTGCCAGCAAGGAGGGGTCGGGGGTAAATTCACCCCTCCACTTT.

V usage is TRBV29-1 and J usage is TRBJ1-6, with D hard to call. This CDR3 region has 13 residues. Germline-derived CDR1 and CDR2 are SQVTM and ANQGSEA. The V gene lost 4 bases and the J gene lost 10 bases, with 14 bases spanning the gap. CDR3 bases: TGCAGCGTTGTGACGGGAATCGGGTCACCCCTCCACTTT. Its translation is CSVVTGIGSPLHF.

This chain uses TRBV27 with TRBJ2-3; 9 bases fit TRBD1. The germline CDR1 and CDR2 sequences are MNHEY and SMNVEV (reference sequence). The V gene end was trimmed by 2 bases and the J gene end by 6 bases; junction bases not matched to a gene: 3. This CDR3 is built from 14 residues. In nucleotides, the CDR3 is TGTGCCAGCAGTTTAAACAGGGGGCACGATACGCAGTATTTT. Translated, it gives CASSLNRGHDTQYF.